The source of this T cell receptor (beta chain) is a study of monozygotic twins with inflammatory bowel disease. On this clonotype itself: The target antigen is unknown.

The draw for each donor consisted of a single 2.5 ml blood sample. About 3,200 ng of total RNA went into each TCR library. TCRdb re-called the 5' RACE reads; one entry per CDR3 protein, DNA not given. The listing contains approximately 150,000 distinct CDR3 sequences. Study results and limitations: The inverse Simpson measure of TCRbeta diversity was lower in IBD patients than in healthy co-twins.

Germline CDR1 ENHRY, CDR2 SYGVKD. This CDR3 has 12 residues. This receptor was taken from a human donor with ulcerative colitis or Crohn's disease, or a healthy co-twin of an affected twin (not recorded which). The sample was blood. The genes are TRBV10-3 and TRBJ1-1; TCRdb returns TRBD1, unconfirmable since there is no DNA. CDR3 in amino acids: CAIRSTGSRAFF.